This T cell receptor beta chain comes out of a study of blood T cell repertoires in COVID-19. Study at large: The United States, Italy and Spain were the sources of the acute and convalescent COVID-19 samples.

Sequenced by immunoSEQ multiplex PCR; TCRdb stores in-frame clones only, minus some. The repertoire holds about 190,000 clones, with almost 85% as singletons. The CDR3 spans 15 residues. From germline, CDR1 is SGDLS and CDR2 YYNGEE. Trimming took 4 bases from V and 2 from J; bases not matched to a gene: 3. This TCR was sampled from a woman between 70 and 85 years old with active or convalescent COVID-19. Sample: peripheral blood. This chain connects TRBV9 to TRBJ2-3; 11 bases align to TRBD2. CDR3 DNA sequence: TGTGCCAGCAGCCTGGGACTAGCGGTCACAGATACGCAGTATTTT. It yields the protein CASSLGLAVTDTQYF.